This paragraph covers one T cell receptor (beta chain) sequence. No antigen is known for it. The length of the CDR3 is 17 residues. Germline V gene lookup returns CDR1 MNHEY and CDR2 SMNVEV (reference sequence). V lost 2 bases, J lost 9 bases, and 13 bases stayed unmatched. Only in-frame clones appear in the TCRdb table, and some are missing; sequencing was by immunoSEQ multiplex PCR. The sample lists about 89,000 clones; 70% to 90% were seen once. The data were obtained in a study of OX40 agonist ivuxolimab in advanced cancers. Study-wide background: The mean age was approximately 60 years, ranging from about 23 to 85, with 82.7% of participants male. Findings and caveats of the study: Antigen specificity was not determined for the expanded peripheral T cells.

This sample comprised CD4+ or CD8+ T cells sorted from blood, obtained in a trial of the OX40 agonist ivuxolimab. The V gene is TRBV27, the J gene TRBJ1-6, with TRBD1 matching 7 bases. This receptor was obtained from an adult with an advanced solid tumor such as melanoma, head and neck, liver or kidney cancer. The CDR3 sequence is CASSLAGQYTRGSPLHF. CDR3 DNA sequence: TGTGCCAGCAGTTTAGCGGGACAGTACACACGGGGTTCACCCCTCCACTTT.